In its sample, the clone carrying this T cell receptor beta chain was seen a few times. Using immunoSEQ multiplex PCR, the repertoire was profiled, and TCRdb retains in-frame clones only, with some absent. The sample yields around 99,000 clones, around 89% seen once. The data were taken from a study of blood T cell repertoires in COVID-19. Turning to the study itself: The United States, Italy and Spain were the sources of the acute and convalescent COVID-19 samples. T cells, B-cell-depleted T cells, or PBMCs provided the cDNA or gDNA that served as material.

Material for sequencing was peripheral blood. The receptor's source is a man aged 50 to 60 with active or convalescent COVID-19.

Written as DNA, the CDR3 is TGTGCCAGCAGCCAAGGGCACAGCTCGAACACCGGGGAGCTGTTTTTT. This sequence encodes CASSQGHSSNTGELFF. V usage is TRBV3-1 (or the pseudogene TRBV3-2) and J usage is TRBJ2-2; D is unresolved. There are 16 residues in the CDR3. V shed 1 base and J shed 0 bases, with 9 bases lying between them. Germline V gene data show CDR1 as LGHDT and CDR2 as YNNKEL (reference sequence).